These 7 T cell receptor beta chains came from one sample sequenced in a study of T-cell memory formation after mild COVID-19. TCRdb fed the 5' RACE reads into MiXCR, producing one record per CDR3 protein. The sample yields around 27,000 distinct CDR3 sequences, around 7% seen once. The specimen was PBMCs or a T cell subset sorted from them (not recorded which). All receptors come from an adult woman who had mild COVID-19 (a few samples of this study predate the infection). Cell type and time point are not known.

This clonotype was detected many times. The gene calls are TRBV2 and TRBJ1-5; D perhaps matches TRBD1 (5 bases). V lost 4 bases to trimming and J lost 7 bases, with 20 bases between them. This CDR3 has 16 amino acids. The germline V gene has CDR1 SNHLY and CDR2 FYNNEI. CDR3 amino acids: CASSANGVGLGQPQHF. Written as DNA, the CDR3 is TGTGCCAGCAGTGCAAATGGGGTGGGGCTGGGGCAGCCCCAGCATTTT.

This sequence joins TRBV27 and TRBJ2-7; D possibly corresponds to TRBD2 (5 bases). CDR1 is MNHEY, CDR2 SMNVEV, per germline (reference sequence). The CDR3 runs 16 residues. V was clipped by 1 base and J by 2 bases, with 15 bases between them. The DNA of the CDR3 is TGTGCCAGCAGTTTATACTCGGTTGGGAGCACCTACGAGCAGTACTTC. Translating gives CASSLYSVGSTYEQYF.

This clonotype has ten or more counts. The V gene is TRBV4-1, the J gene TRBJ2-3; the D gene is possibly TRBD2 (5 bases). Germline CDR1 reads MGHRA; CDR2 reads YSYEKL. V lost 4 bases, J lost 7 bases, and 15 bases lay in between. The CDR3 extends over 14 amino acids. For the CDR3, the DNA is TGCGCCAGCAGCCGTTCCCGGGAAACCTATACGCAGTATTTT. This translates into CASSRSRETYTQYF.

This clonotype was counted at least ten times. The rearrangement uses TRBV12-5 and TRBJ2-1; 10 nucleotides agree with TRBD2. CDR1 is LGHNT and CDR2 is FRNRAP in the germline V gene. V lost 4 bases, J lost 7 bases, and 7 bases stayed unmatched. This CDR3 spans 15 amino acids. CDR3 nucleotide sequence: TGTGCTAGTGGTTCTCTAGCGGGAGTAAGGAATGAGCAGTTCTTC. Encoded protein: CASGSLAGVRNEQFF.

This clonotype was detected ten times or more. The rearrangement joins TRBV18 to TRBJ1-5, with D possibly being TRBD1 (6 bases). The CDR3 consists of 15 residues. Germline CDR1 and CDR2: KGHSH and LQKENI. V was cut by 2 bases and J by 4 bases, with 12 bases left in between. CDR3 loop: CASSPTGTKNQPQHF. CDR3 bases: TGTGCCAGCTCACCAACCGGGACAAAAAATCAGCCCCAGCATTTT.

The genes are TRBV20-1 and TRBJ2-3, with 10 bases matching TRBD2. This CDR3 is 16 amino acids long. Germline V gene lookup returns CDR1 DFQATT and CDR2 SNEGSKA (reference sequence). The ends lost 5 bases at V and 2 bases at J; junction bases unmatched: 10. Here the CDR3 reads CSAALLAGVHTDTQYF. The CDR3 DNA is TGCAGTGCTGCCCTTCTAGCGGGAGTGCACACAGATACGCAGTATTTT.

Relative to its sample, this clonotype is medium-sized. DNA for the CDR3: TGTGCCAGCAGGGGCTACACCTACGAGCAGTACTTC. Encoded protein: CASRGYTYEQYF. The chain recombines TRBV27 with TRBJ2-7; D call uncertain. The V gene lost 6 bases and the J gene lost 2 bases, with 8 bases spanning the gap. Looked up from germline, CDR1 is MNHEY and CDR2 is SMNVEV (reference sequence). The CDR3 spans 12 residues.